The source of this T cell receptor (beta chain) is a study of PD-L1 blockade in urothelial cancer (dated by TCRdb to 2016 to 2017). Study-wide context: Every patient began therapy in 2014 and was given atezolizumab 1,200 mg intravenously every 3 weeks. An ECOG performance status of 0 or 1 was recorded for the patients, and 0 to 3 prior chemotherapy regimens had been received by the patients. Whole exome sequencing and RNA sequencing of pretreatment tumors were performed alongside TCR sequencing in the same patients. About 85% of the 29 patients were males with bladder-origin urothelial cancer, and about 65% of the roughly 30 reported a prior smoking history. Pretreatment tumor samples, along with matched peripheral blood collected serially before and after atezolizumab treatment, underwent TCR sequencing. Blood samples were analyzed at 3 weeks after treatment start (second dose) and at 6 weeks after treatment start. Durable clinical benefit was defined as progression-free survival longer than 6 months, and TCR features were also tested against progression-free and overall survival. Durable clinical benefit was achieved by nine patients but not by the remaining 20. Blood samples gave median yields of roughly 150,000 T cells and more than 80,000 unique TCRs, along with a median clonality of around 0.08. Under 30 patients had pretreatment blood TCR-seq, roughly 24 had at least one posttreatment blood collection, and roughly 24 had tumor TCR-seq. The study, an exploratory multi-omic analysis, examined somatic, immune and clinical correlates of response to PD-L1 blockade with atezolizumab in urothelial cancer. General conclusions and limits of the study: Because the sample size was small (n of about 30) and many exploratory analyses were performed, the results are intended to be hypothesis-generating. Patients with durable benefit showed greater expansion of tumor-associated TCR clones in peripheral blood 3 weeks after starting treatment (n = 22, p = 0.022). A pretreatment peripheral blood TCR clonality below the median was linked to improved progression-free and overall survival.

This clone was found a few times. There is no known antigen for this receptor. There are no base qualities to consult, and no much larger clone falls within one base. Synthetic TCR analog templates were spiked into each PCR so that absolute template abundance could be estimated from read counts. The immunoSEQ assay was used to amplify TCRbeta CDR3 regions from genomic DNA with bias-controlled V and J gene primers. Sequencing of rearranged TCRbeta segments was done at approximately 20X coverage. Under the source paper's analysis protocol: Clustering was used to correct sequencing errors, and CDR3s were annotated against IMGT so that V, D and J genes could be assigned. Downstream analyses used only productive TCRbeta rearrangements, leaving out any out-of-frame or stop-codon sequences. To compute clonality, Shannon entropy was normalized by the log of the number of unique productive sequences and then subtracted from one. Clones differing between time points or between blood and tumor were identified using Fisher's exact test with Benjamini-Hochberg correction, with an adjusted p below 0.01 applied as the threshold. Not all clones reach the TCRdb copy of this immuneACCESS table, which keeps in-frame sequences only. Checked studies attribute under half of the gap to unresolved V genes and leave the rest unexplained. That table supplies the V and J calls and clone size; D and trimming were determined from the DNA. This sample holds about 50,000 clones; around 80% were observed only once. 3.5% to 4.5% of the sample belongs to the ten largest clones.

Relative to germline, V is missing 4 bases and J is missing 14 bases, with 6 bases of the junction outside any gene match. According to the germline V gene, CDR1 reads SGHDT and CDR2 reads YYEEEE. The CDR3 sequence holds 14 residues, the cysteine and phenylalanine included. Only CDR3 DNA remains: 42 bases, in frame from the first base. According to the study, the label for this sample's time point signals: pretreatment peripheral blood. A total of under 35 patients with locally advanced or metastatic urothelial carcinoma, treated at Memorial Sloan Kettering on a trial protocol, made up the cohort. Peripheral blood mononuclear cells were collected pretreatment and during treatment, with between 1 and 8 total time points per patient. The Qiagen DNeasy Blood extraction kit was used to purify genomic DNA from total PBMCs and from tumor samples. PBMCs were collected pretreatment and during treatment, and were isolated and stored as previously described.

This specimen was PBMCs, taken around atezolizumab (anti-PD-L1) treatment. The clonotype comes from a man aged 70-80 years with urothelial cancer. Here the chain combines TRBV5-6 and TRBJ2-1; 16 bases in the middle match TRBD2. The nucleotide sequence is TGTGCCAGCAGCGGGACTAGCGGGAGGGCCATAAAGTTCTTC. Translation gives CASSGTSGRAIKFF.